This TCR beta chain was captured by sequencing in a study of blood T cell repertoires in COVID-19. Study overall: Material from acute and convalescent COVID-19 was sourced from the United States, Italy and Spain. From T cells, B-cell-depleted T cells, or PBMCs came the material, which was cDNA or gDNA.

The participants were between about 18 and 90 years old and came from under 25 US areas. As processed by the authors: The authors estimated nucleated cell counts from reference gene primer amplification. The data were produced by immunoSEQ multiplex PCR, yet TCRdb's version contains in-frame clones alone and is incomplete. That table gives V, J and clone size, and the DNA gave D and trimming. The profile shows roughly 250,000 clones, about 90% of them singletons. The sequence was collected from a woman between 40 and 50 years old who had been exposed to COVID-19. The specimen sequenced was PBMCs or T cells enriched from blood (not recorded which).

CDR3 nucleotide sequence: TGTGCCAGCAGTCCCCACAGGGGCTATAATGAAAAACTGTTTTTT. Translated, it gives CASSPHRGYNEKLFF. The chain uses TRBV28 and TRBJ1-4; the match to TRBD1 covers 7 bases. Looked up from germline, CDR1 is MDHEN and CDR2 is SYDVKM. CDR3 length: 15 residues. After removal of 5 bases from V and 4 bases from J, the junction contained 7 bases not matched to a gene. The variable domain in full, with the rest retrieved from reference TRBV28 and TRBJ1-4, is DVKVTQSSRYLVKRTGEKVFLECVQDMDHENMFWYRQDPGLGLRLIYFSYDVKMKEKGDIPEGYSVSREKKERFSLILESASTNQTSMYLCASSPHRGYNEKLFFGSGTQLSVL.